One sample yielded the 18 T cell receptor beta chains listed below, sequenced in a study of OX40 agonist ivuxolimab in advanced cancers. Profiling relied on immunoSEQ multiplex PCR, and the TCRdb table lists in-frame clones only, not all of them. The sample consists of tens of thousands of clones, 85% of them appearing once. Material: CD4+ or CD8+ T cells sorted from blood, obtained in a trial of the OX40 agonist ivuxolimab. Source of these receptors: an adult with an advanced solid tumor such as melanoma, head and neck, liver or kidney cancer.

This clone was seen a single time. The V call is TRBV10-3, the J call TRBJ1-1; perhaps TRBD1 as D (5 bases). V lost 7 bases and J 4 bases, leaving 10 bases between the germline ends. The CDR3 runs to 12 residues. CDR1 is ENHRY, CDR2 SYGVKD, per germline. CDR3 sequence: CAINQGGTEAFF. The CDR3 bases are TGTGCCATCAACCAGGGAGGCACTGAAGCTTTCTTT.

The J gene is TRBJ1-5, the V gene TRBV7-8; 7 bases fit TRBD1. The germline V gene encodes CDR1 SGHVS and CDR2 FQNEAQ. The V segment lost 4 bases and the J segment 4 bases; nucleotides outside the gene matches: 13. CDR3 length: 17 residues. The CDR3 DNA is TGTGCCAGCAGCTCCCCCGCAGGGGGGGCACGGAATCAGCCCCAGCATTTT. This sequence encodes CASSSPAGGARNQPQHF.

The chain combines TRBV11-3 with TRBJ2-5; 10 bases line up with TRBD1. CDR1 and CDR2 (germline): SGHNT, YENEEA. Trimming took 4 bases from V and 5 from J; bases not matched to a gene: 10. This CDR3 has 16 residues. In DNA, the CDR3 is TGTGCCAGCAGCTCTCACCGGGACAGGGGTGGCGAGACCCAGTACTTC. Its translation: CASSSHRDRGGETQYF.

The chain employs TRBV30 and TRBJ1-4; 7 bases match TRBD1. The CDR3 totals 15 residues. In germline, CDR1 is GTSNPN, CDR2 SVGIG (reference sequence). V lost 3 bases to trimming and J lost 4 bases; unmatched junction nucleotides: 8. The CDR3 nucleotides read TGTGCCTGGAGAACCTCAGGGGGACTTAATGAAAAACTGTTTTTT. Translating gives CAWRTSGGLNEKLFF.

This chain links TRBV11-2 with TRBJ1-5; TRBD1 aligns across 9 bases. Germline V gives CDR1 SGHAT, CDR2 FQNNGV. CDR3 length equals 15 residues. Trimming cost V 5 bases and J 2 bases; bases outside gene matches: 4. The CDR3, as DNA: TGTGCCAGCAGCCCAAGGACAGGGGGCAATCAGCCCCAGCATTTT. Protein product: CASSPRTGGNQPQHF.

The chain combines TRBV6-5 with TRBJ2-3; weak D call: TRBD2 (6 bases). The V end lost 2 bases, the J end lost 4 bases, and 7 bases lay between the germline ends. Germline CDR1 is MNHEY and CDR2 is SVGAGI. This CDR3 comprises 13 residues. The CDR3 DNA sequence: TGTGCCAGCAGTTACCGCGGGGCAGATACGCAGTATTTT. Translation gives CASSYRGADTQYF.

A few counts support this clone. The CDR3: CASTPTGRHGYTF. The CDR3 DNA sequence: TGTGCCAGCACCCCGACAGGGCGGCATGGCTACACCTTC. This chain joins TRBV28 and TRBJ1-2; 7 bases agree with TRBD1. The CDR3 sequence is 13 residues long. The J segment lost 6 bases and the V segment lost 7 bases, leaving 8 bases of the junction unmatched. CDR1 and CDR2 (germline): MDHEN, SYDVKM.

This clone occurred once. The chain has TRBV14 and TRBJ1-3; D is uncertain. Germline V gene lookup returns CDR1 SGHDN and CDR2 FVKESK. The V end lost 3 bases, the J end lost 0 bases, and 6 bases lay between the germline ends. This CDR3 spans 14 amino acids. This CDR3 is CASSQRTSGNTIYF. In DNA, the CDR3 is TGTGCCAGCAGCCAGAGAACCTCTGGAAACACCATATATTTT.

The chain employs TRBV21-1 and TRBJ1-6. TRBV21-1 is deemed a pseudogene. The length of the CDR3 is 14 residues. CDR3 nucleotides: TGTGCCAGCAAGGCAAGGACCTGGAATTCACCCCTCCACTTT. Protein: CASKARTWNSPLHF.

This clone was counted a few times. The V gene is TRBV18, the J gene TRBJ2-3; possibly TRBD2 for D (6 bases). Deletions cut 2 bases from V and 0 bases from J, with 9 bases between. The CDR3 extends over 15 amino acids. Germline lookup yields CDR1 KGHSH and CDR2 LQKENI. CDR3 bases: TGTGCCAGCTCACCAAGCGGGCCCAGCACAGATACGCAGTATTTT. As protein: CASSPSGPSTDTQYF.

V usage is TRBV5-6 and J usage is TRBJ2-7; tentative D call: TRBD2 (7 bases). CDR1 SGHDT and CDR2 YYEEEE come from the germline V gene. This CDR3 region has 15 residues. Deletions cut 4 bases from V and 6 bases from J, with 20 bases between. The chain's CDR3 is CASSPWGGLSREQYF. As DNA, the CDR3 is TGTGCCAGCAGCCCCTGGGGGGGGCTCTCACGCGAGCAGTACTTC. Variable domain in full (rest from reference TRBV5-6 and TRBJ2-7): DAGVTQSPTHLIKTRGQQVTLRCSPKSGHDTVSWYQQALGQGPQFIFQYYEEEERQRGNFPDRFSGHQFPNYSSELNVNALLLGDSALYLCASSPWGGLSREQYFGPGTRLTVT.

This clone was detected once. The genes are TRBV28 and TRBJ1-2; D perhaps matches TRBD1 (5 bases). Per germline, CDR1 MDHEN and CDR2 SYDVKM. V gave up 5 bases and J gave up 7 bases, with 14 bases separating them. This CDR3 region has 13 residues. Written as DNA, the CDR3 is TGTGCCAGCAGTACCACCGGGACTGGTGGCTACACCTTC. It encodes CASSTTGTGGYTF.

This clone turned up a few times. The chain employs TRBV6-6 and TRBJ2-7; D might be TRBD1 (6 bases). V was pared by 4 bases and J by 9 bases, with 13 bases between. CDR1 is MNHNY and CDR2 is SVGAGI in the germline V gene (reference sequence). This CDR3 contains 12 residues. In nucleotides, the CDR3 is TGTGCCAGCAGTTTACAGGGCGCCAGGCAGTACTTC. Translated: CASSLQGARQYF.

J is TRBJ2-6 and V is TRBV15; 9 positions agree with TRBD1. This CDR3 has 17 amino acids. The trim removed 3 bases at V and 4 bases at J, leaving 7 bases unmatched. Germline values: CDR1 LNHNV, CDR2 YYDKDF (reference sequence). The CDR3 bases are TGTGCCACCAGCAGGACCACAGGGGGCTCCGGGGCCAACGTCCTGACTTTC. It encodes CATSRTTGGSGANVLTF.

The V gene is TRBV2, the J gene TRBJ2-7; 14 nucleotides line up with TRBD2. Germline CDR1 reads SNHLY; CDR2 reads FYNNEI. V lost 7 bases to trimming and J lost 7 bases; unmatched junction nucleotides: 9. CDR3 size: 15 residues. CDR3 bases: TGTGCCAGCACCCGGACTAGCGGGGGGCCCAGGGAGCAGTACTTC. The encoded protein is CASTRTSGGPREQYF.

The gene calls are TRBV7-9 and TRBJ2-7; 9 bases map to TRBD2. V lost 6 bases, J lost 5 bases, and 8 bases stayed unmatched. The CDR3 is 14 residues long. Germline CDR1 reads SEHNR; CDR2 reads FQNEAQ (reference sequence). This CDR3 reads CASRNSGSDHEQYF. The CDR3 bases are TGTGCCAGCAGAAATAGCGGGAGCGACCACGAGCAGTACTTC.

The J gene is TRBJ2-1, the V gene TRBV2, with no clear D. V lost 9 bases and J lost 4, with 16 bases in between. This CDR3 spans 14 amino acids. The germline gives CDR1 SNHLY, CDR2 FYNNEI. The CDR3 loop reads CASTVTQGYNEQFF. The CDR3 DNA reads as TGTGCCAGTACTGTTACGCAAGGTTACAATGAGCAGTTCTTC.

This clone has more than one count but fewer than ten. This chain's CDR3 is CASSIKQGYEQYF. The CDR3 coding sequence is TGTGCCAGCAGCATAAAACAGGGCTACGAGCAGTACTTC. The rearrangement joins TRBV7-2 to TRBJ2-7, with D maybe TRBD1 (6 bases). V shed 5 bases and J shed 3 bases, with 11 bases lying between them. There are 13 residues in the CDR3. Germline assignment: CDR1 SGHTA and CDR2 FQGNSA.